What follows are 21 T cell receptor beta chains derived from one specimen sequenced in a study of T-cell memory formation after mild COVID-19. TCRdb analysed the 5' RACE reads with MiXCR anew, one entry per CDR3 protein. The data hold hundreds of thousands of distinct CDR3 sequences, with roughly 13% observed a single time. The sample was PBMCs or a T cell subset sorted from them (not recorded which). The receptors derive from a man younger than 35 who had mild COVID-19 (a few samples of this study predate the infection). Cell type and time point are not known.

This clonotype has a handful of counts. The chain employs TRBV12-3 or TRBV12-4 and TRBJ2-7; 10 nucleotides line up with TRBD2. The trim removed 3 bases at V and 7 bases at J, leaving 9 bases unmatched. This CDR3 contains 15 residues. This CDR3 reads CASSFVGSGGPEQYF. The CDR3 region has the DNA TGTGCCAGCAGTTTTGTTGGTAGCGGGGGGCCTGAGCAGTACTTC.

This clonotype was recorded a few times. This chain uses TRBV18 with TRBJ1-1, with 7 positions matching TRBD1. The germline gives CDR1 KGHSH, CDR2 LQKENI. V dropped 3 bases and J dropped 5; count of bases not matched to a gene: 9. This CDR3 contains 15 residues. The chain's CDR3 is CASSPLQGTGTEAFF. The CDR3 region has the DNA TGTGCCAGCTCACCCCTACAGGGGACGGGGACTGAAGCTTTCTTT.

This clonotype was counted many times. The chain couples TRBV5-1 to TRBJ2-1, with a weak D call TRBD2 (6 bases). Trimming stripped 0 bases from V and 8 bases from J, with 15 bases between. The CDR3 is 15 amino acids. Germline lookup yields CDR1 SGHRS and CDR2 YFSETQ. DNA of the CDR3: TGCGCCAGCAGCTTGGGCGATCGGGGGTACGATGAGCAGTTCTTC. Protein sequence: CASSLGDRGYDEQFF.

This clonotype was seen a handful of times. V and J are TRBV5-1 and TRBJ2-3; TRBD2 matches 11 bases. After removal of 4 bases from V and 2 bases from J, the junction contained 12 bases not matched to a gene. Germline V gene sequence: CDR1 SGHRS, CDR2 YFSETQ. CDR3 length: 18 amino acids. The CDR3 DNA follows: TGCGCCAGCAGCCGGACGACCGCGACTAGCGGGGTCACAGATACGCAGTATTTT. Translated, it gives CASSRTTATSGVTDTQYF.

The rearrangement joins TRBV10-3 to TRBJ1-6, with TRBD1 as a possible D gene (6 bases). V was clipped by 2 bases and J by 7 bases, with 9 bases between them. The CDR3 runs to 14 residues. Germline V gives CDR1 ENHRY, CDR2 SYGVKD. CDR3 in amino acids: CAISERDTNSPLHF. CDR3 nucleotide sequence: TGTGCCATCAGTGAGAGGGACACCAATTCACCCCTCCACTTT.

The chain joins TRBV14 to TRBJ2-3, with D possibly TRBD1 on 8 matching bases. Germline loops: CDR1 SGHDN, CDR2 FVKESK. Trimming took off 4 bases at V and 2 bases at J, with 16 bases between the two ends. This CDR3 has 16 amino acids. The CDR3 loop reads CASSRGGQVPTDTQYF. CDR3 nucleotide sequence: TGTGCCAGCAGCCGCGGGGGACAGGTGCCCACAGATACGCAGTATTTT.

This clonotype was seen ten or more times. CDR3 sequence (DNA): TGTGCCAGCAGCCAAGTTGCTGGCCAAGAGACCCAGTACTTC. Translating gives CASSQVAGQETQYF. The V and J genes are TRBV4-2 and TRBJ2-5; D is unresolved. Germline loops: CDR1 LGHNA, CDR2 YNFKEQ. V was pared by 1 base and J by 1 base, with 7 bases between. CDR3 length: 14 amino acids.

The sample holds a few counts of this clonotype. CDR3 in amino acids: CASSLNSGLRETQYF. The CDR3 DNA reads as TGTGCCAGCAGCTTAAATTCCGGGTTACGTGAGACCCAGTACTTC. The chain links TRBV7-3 to TRBJ2-5; D is uncertain. The germline V gene encodes CDR1 SGHTA and CDR2 FQGTGA. There are 15 residues in the CDR3. Trimming shortened V by 1 base and J by 5 bases, and 14 bases separated the two germline ends.

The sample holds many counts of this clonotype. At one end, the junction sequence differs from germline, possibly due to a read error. The chain's CDR3 is CASGYTAYQPQHF. In DNA, the CDR3 is TGTGCCAGCGGTTACACGGCGTATCAGCCCCAGCATTTT. The genes are TRBV6-2 or TRBV6-3 and TRBJ1-5; D is unclear. CDR3 length equals 13 residues. Germline CDR1 MNHEY, CDR2 SVGEGT.

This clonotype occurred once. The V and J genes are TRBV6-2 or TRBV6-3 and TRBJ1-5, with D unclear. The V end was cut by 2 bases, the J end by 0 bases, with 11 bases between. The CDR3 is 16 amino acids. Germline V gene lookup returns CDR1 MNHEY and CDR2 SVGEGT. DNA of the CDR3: TGTGCCAGCAGTTACGTTTTGGGGAATAGCAATCAGCCCCAGCATTTT. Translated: CASSYVLGNSNQPQHF.

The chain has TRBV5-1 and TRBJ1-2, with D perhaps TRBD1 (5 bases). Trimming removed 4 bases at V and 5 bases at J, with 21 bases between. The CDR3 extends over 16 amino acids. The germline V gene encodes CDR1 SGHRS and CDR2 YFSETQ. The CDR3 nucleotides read TGCGCCAGCAGCCTAAACCCCCCGGGACGGAAATATGGCTACACCTTC. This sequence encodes CASSLNPPGRKYGYTF.

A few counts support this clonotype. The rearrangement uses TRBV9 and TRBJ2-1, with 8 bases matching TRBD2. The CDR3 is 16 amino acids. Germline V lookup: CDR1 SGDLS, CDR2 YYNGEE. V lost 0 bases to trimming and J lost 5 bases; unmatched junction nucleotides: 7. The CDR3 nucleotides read TGTGCCAGCAGCGTAGAGGTAGCGGGGTATCACAATGAGCAGTTCTTC. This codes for CASSVEVAGYHNEQFF.

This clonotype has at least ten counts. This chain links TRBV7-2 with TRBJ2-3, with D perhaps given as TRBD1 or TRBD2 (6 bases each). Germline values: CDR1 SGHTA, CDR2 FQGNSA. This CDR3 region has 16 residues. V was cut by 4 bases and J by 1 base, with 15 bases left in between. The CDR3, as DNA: TGTGCCAGCAGCTCCCGGACAGCGGGTGGCACAGATACGCAGTATTTT. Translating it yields CASSSRTAGGTDTQYF. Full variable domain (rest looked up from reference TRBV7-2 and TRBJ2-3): GAGVSQSPSNKVTEKGKDVELRCDPISGHTALYWYRQSLGQGLEFLIYFQGNSAPDKSGLPSDRFSAERTGGSVSTLTIQRTQQEDSAVYLCASSSRTAGGTDTQYFGPGTRLTVL.

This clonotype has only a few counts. In DNA form, the CDR3 reads TGCGCCAGCAGCCAACGGGTGCTACTTGAAGCTTTCTTT. Its protein product is CASSQRVLLEAFF. The chain couples TRBV4-3 to TRBJ1-1; D gene unclear. Germline CDR1 LGHNA, CDR2 YSLEER. With 2 bases removed from V and 7 bases from J, the gap between germline ends came to 11 bases. The CDR3 is made up of 13 amino acids.

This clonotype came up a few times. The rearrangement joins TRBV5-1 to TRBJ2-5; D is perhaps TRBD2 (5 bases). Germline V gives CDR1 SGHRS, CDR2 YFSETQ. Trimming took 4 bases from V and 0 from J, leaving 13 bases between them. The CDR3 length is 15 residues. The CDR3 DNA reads TGCGCCAGCAGCCCCGTTCGAGGGAACCAAGAGACCCAGTACTTC. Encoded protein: CASSPVRGNQETQYF.

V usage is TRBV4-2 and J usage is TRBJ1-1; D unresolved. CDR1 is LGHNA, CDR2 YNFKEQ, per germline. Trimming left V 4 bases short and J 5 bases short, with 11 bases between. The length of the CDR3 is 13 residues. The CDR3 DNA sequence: TGTGCCAGCAGCCCCATAGACATAACTGAAGCTTTCTTT. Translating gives CASSPIDITEAFF.

CDR3 DNA sequence: TGTGCCAGCAGCCCTTACAGGGGGCCTAACTATGGCTACACCTTC. Its translation: CASSPYRGPNYGYTF. The rearrangement joins TRBV11-2 to TRBJ1-2; 9 bases agree with TRBD1. CDR1 SGHAT and CDR2 FQNNGV come from the germline V gene. The V gene end was trimmed by 5 bases and the J gene end by 0 bases; junction bases not matched to a gene: 4. This CDR3 comprises 15 residues.

CDR3 bases: TGCAGTGCTAGTGTCAGGGGGTACTGGTTCACCTTC. As protein: CSASVRGYWFTF. The V gene is TRBV20-1, the J gene TRBJ1-2; TRBD1 matches 7 bases. Trimming cost V 3 bases and J 13 bases; bases outside gene matches: 11. Looked up from germline, CDR1 is DFQATT and CDR2 is SNEGSKA (reference sequence). The CDR3 runs 12 residues.

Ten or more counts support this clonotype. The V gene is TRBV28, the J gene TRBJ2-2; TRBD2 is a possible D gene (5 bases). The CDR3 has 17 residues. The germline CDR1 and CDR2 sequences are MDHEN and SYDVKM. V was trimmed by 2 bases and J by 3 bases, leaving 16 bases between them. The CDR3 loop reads CASSLMPGKRDTGELFF. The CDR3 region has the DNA TGTGCCAGCAGTTTAATGCCCGGGAAAAGGGACACCGGGGAGCTGTTTTTT.

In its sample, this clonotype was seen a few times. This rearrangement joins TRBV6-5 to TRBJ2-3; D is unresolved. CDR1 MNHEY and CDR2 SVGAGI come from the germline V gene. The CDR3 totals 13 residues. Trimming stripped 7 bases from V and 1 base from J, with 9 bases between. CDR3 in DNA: TGTGCCAGCACTTCCCCGGGCACAGATACGCAGTATTTT. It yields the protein CASTSPGTDTQYF.

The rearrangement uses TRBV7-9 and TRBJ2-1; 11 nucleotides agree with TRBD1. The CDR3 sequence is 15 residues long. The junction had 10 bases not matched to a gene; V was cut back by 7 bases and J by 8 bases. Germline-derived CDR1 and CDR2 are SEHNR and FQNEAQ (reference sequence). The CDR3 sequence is CASNPPGQGAHEQFF. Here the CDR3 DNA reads TGTGCCAGCAACCCCCCCGGACAGGGGGCGCATGAGCAGTTCTTC.